This T cell receptor beta chain came from a study of breast tumors, draining lymph nodes, adjacent tissues. CDR3 length: 17 amino acids. Trimming stripped 4 bases from V and 8 bases from J, with 24 bases between. MiXCR was run by TCRdb on the multiplex PCR reads, yielding one entry per CDR3 protein. The data show over 20,000 distinct CDR3 sequences, with about 61% seen just once and approximately 21% held by the top ten. This chain connects TRBV12-3 or TRBV12-4 to TRBJ1-3, with D possibly TRBD1 on 6 matching bases. Material for sequencing was tumor-adjacent breast tissue. The TCR comes from a female donor with breast cancer. Some clones in this sample may be carry-over from other donors' samples. CDR3 sequence (DNA): TGTGCCAGCAGTTCCGAGGGGGGCTTGGACTATGGCTACACCATATATTTT. This sequence encodes CASSSEGGLDYGYTIYF.